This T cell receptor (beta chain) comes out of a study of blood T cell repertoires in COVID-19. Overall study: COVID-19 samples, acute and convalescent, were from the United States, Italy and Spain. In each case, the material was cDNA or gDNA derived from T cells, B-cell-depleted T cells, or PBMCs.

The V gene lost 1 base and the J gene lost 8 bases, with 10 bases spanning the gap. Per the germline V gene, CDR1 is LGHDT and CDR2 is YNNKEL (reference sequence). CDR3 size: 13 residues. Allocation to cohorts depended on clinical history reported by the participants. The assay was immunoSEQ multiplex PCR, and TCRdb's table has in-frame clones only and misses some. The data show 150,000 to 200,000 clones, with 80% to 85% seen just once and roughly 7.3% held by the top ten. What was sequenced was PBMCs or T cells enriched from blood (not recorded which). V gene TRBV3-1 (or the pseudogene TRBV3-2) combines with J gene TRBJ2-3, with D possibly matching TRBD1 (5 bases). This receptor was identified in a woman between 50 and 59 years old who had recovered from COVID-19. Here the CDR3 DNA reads TGTGCCAGCAGCCAAGGGGGCCCCTCTACGCAGTATTTT. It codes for CASSQGGPSTQYF.